Listed below are T cell receptor beta chains from one sample, sequenced in a study of blood T cell repertoires in COVID-19. Here immunoSEQ multiplex PCR was the method, and the copy in TCRdb shows in-frame clones only, minus some. The sample holds about 66,000 clones; 86% are singletons and the top ten take 5.5% to 8.5%. The sequencing input was peripheral blood. The source is a man aged 45-65 years with active COVID-19. The CDR3 runs from the conserved cysteine through the conserved F or W. The order of the fields is D gene, V gene, clone size, J gene, CDR3 DNA, CDR3 protein. The D gene is left open where the match is weak. Expanded clones get a size class; other rows say once, few or many, or leave the size out.

-	TRBV5-1	-	TRBJ1-1	TGCGCCAGCAGCTTGGGTGGGGGCCTGAACACTGAAGCTTTCTTT	CASSLGGGLNTEAFF
-	TRBV7-9	many	TRBJ1-5	TGTGCCAGCAGCTTCGGACTGGGCCCCCTGGGGCCCCAGCATTTT	CASSFGLGPLGPQHF
TRBD1	TRBV11-2	-	TRBJ1-2	TGTGCCAGCAGCCCAGGGGGGAAAGGCTACACCTTC	CASSPGGKGYTF
-	TRBV29-1	-	TRBJ2-7	TGCAGCGTTGAAGAGGAGACCGGGACAAAGGAACGCTACGAGCAGTACTTC	CSVEEETGTKERYEQYF
-	TRBV7-8	-	TRBJ1-2	TGTGCCAGCACCACTCCGGGAGGGTCCGCTAACTATGGCTACACCTTC	CASTTPGGSANYGYTF
-	TRBV4-2	-	TRBJ2-3	TGTGCCAGCAGCCGGGAAGGATCAGGGGGGACAGATACGCAGTATTTT	CASSREGSGGTDTQYF
TRBD1	TRBV2	-	TRBJ2-7	TGTGCCAGCAGTAGGGACAGGGGAGGCTACGAGCAGTACTTC	CASSRDRGGYEQYF
TRBD1	TRBV6-6	-	TRBJ1-2	TGTGCCAGCAGTGCTTCAGGGGGCAATGGCTACACCTTC	CASSASGGNGYTF
-	TRBV7-9	once	TRBJ1-5	TGTGCCAGCAGCGCCTGGGGCAACCAGCCCCAGCATTTT	CASSAWGNQPQHF
-	TRBV9	few	TRBJ1-2	TGTGCCAGCAGCGTAGGAAGAGCCTATGGCTACACCTTC	CASSVGRAYGYTF
TRBD1	TRBV30	-	TRBJ1-2	TGTGCCTGGAGTGTACAGGGGCTGATATACGGCTACACCTTC	CAWSVQGLIYGYTF
TRBD2	TRBV5-1	-	TRBJ2-2	TGCGCCAGCAGCCCGGCGGGGGAACCCACCGGGGAGCTGTTTTTT	CASSPAGEPTGELFF
-	TRBV6-2/TRBV6-3	-	TRBJ2-5	TGTGCCAGCAGTCCGACGACTTCCCGGGGGGAGACCCAGTACTTC	CASSPTTSRGETQYF
TRBD1	TRBV4-1	few	TRBJ2-7	TGCGCCAGCAGCCAAGGACAGGGGGGGAACGAGCAGTACTTC	CASSQGQGGNEQYF
TRBD1	TRBV7-9	-	TRBJ1-1	TGTGCCAGCAGCTTAGAGCCTACAGGGGCCACTGAAGCTTTCTTT	CASSLEPTGATEAFF
-	TRBV18	-	TRBJ1-1	TGTGCCAGCTCCCCGTCACAGGGTGAAGCTTTCTTT	CASSPSQGEAFF
-	TRBV15	once	TRBJ2-1	TGTGCCACCAGCCGTCTACAGGGAACCCCCAATGAGCAGTTCTTC	CATSRLQGTPNEQFF